This T cell receptor (beta chain) was identified during a study of monozygotic twins with inflammatory bowel disease. Germline CDR1 and CDR2: SGHNT and YYREEE (reference sequence). CDR3 length equals 13 residues. TCRdb re-called the 5' RACE reads and catalogs CDR3 proteins one per entry, DNA excluded. This table lists about 150,000 distinct CDR3 sequences. Material: blood. The J gene is TRBJ1-2, the V gene TRBV5-4. This receptor was obtained from a human donor with ulcerative colitis or Crohn's disease, or a healthy co-twin of an affected twin (not recorded which). The CDR3: CASSTRENYGYTF.